Listed below are T cell receptor beta chains from one sample, sequenced in a study of shared clonotypes between healthy human individuals. Only in-frame clones appear in the TCRdb table, and some are missing; sequencing was by immunoSEQ multiplex PCR. In the table there are around 480,000 clones, over 75% of which are singletons. The sequencing sample was made of PBMCs. These receptors were taken from a woman in her thirties or forties in good health. Some clones in this sample may be carry-over from other donors' samples. Both conserved end residues are part of each CDR3. D genes are given only for firm matches. Clone size is stated in some rows and not others, as once, few, many or a class when expanded.

V	size	J	D	DNA	CDR3
TRBV5-1	NA	TRBJ2-7	TRBD2	TGCGCCAGCAGCAGTTTGGGGACCCGGGGGGAAAAGCAGTACTTC	CASSSLGTRGEKQYF
TRBV18	NA	TRBJ2-7	TRBD2	TGTGCCAGCGCTATGGCGGGAGGGCCCTACGAGCAGTACTTC	CASAMAGGPYEQYF
TRBV11-3	NA	TRBJ2-3	TRBD2	TGTGCCAGCAGCTTAAGGCTAGCGGGCTCTACAGATACGCAGTATTTT	CASSLRLAGSTDTQYF
TRBV19	NA	TRBJ2-7	NA	TGTGCCAGTAGTATCGGCAGGGCTCGGTACGAGCAGTACTTC	CASSIGRARYEQYF
TRBV6-6	NA	TRBJ1-1	TRBD1	TGTGCCAGCACCTCCCGGGCAGGGGGCACTGAAGCTTTCTTT	CASTSRAGGTEAFF
TRBV11-3	NA	TRBJ2-1	TRBD2	TGTGCCAGCAGCGCTGCCGGGACTAGCGGGAGAGACGAGCAGTTCTTC	CASSAAGTSGRDEQFF
TRBV7-2	NA	TRBJ2-3	NA	TGTGCCAGCAGTTTCCCCGGGAGAACAGATACGCAGTATTTT	CASSFPGRTDTQYF
TRBV2	once	TRBJ2-3	NA	TGTGCCAGCAAGAAACAGGCCTCGGCGGATACGCAGTATTTT	CASKKQASADTQYF
TRBV19	NA	TRBJ1-2	TRBD1	TGTGCCAGTAGTGCCATACAGGGGGCGGCAAACTATGGCTACACCTTC	CASSAIQGAANYGYTF
TRBV28	NA	TRBJ1-5	NA	TGTGCCAGCAGTTTACTTGCGGGTAATCAGCCCCAGCATTTT	CASSLLAGNQPQHF
TRBV19	NA	TRBJ2-1	NA	TGTGCCAGTAAACTCAGCGGAGTAAATGAGCAGTTCTTC	CASKLSGVNEQFF
TRBV19	few	TRBJ1-5	NA	TGTGCCAGTCAGGCACGTTTGCAGCCCCAGCATTTT	CASQARLQPQHF
TRBV28	few	TRBJ2-5	NA	TGTGCCAGCAGTTCTAGCTGGGGGACCCAGTACTTC	CASSSSWGTQYF
TRBV28	NA	TRBJ2-3	TRBD1	TGTGCCAGCAGCACCACCTGGGGTACAGGGGATTACGGGATCACAGATACGCAGTATTTT	CASSTTWGTGDYGITDTQYF
TRBV9	NA	TRBJ2-3	TRBD2	TGTGCCAGCAGCGTAGACGAGACTAGCCTGACAGATACGCAGTATTTT	CASSVDETSLTDTQYF
TRBV9	once	TRBJ2-1	NA	TGTGCCAGCAGCGTAGGGTGGGAAAACAATGAGCAGTTCTTC	CASSVGWENNEQFF
TRBV7-8	NA	TRBJ2-5	TRBD2	TGTGCCAGCAGCAGACTAGCGGTGTACCAAGAGACCCAGTACTTC	CASSRLAVYQETQYF
TRBV5-4	NA	TRBJ2-3	NA	TGTGCCAGCAGTCTCCCGCTCAGGACGCAGTATTTT	CASSLPLRTQYF
TRBV7-3	NA	TRBJ2-1	TRBD2	TGTGCCAGCAGCGCCGCCGCTAGCGGGAGGACTCACTACAATGAGCAGTTCTTC	CASSAAASGRTHYNEQFF
TRBV7-8	NA	TRBJ2-1	TRBD2	TGTGCCAGCTCCGCCGGACTAGCGTTCTACAATGAGCAGTTCTTC	CASSAGLAFYNEQFF
TRBV2	NA	TRBJ2-1	TRBD1	TGTGCCAGCAGTGTAGGGGGCAGAAACGACAATGAGCAGTTCTTC	CASSVGGRNDNEQFF
TRBV7-5	NA	TRBJ1-2	NA	TGTGCCAGCAGCCGAACAGGGGAAGGATTTGGCTACACCTTC	CASSRTGEGFGYTF
TRBV5-6	NA	TRBJ2-7	NA	TGTGCCAGCAGCAAACATAATACTGAGTACTTC	CASSKHNTEYF
TRBV28	NA	TRBJ1-2	TRBD1	TGTGCCAGCTCCAGATCAGGGGGTTGGTATGGCTACACCTTC	CASSRSGGWYGYTF
TRBV25-1	few	TRBJ1-5	NA	TGTGCCAGCAGTGGGTTTAGCAATCAGCCCCAGCATTTT	CASSGFSNQPQHF
TRBV27	NA	TRBJ2-7	NA	TGTGCCAGCAGTTTCCGCGGGACTGCAAACTACGAGCAGTACTTC	CASSFRGTANYEQYF
TRBV28	once	TRBJ2-2	TRBD2	TGTGCCAGCAGTTTGGGGGGGTACAACACCGGGGAGCTGTTTTTT	CASSLGGYNTGELFF
TRBV19	NA	TRBJ1-5	NA	TGTGCCAGTAGTATTGCCACCAGTCAGCCCCAGCATTTT	CASSIATSQPQHF
TRBV5-1	NA	TRBJ2-7	NA	TGCGCCAGCAGCTGGATCGACGGAGCCTACGAGCAGTACTTC	CASSWIDGAYEQYF
TRBV7-6	NA	TRBJ2-7	NA	TGTGCCAGCAGCTTAGGTGGCAGGGGATACGAGCAGTACTTC	CASSLGGRGYEQYF
TRBV7-8	NA	TRBJ1-5	TRBD1	TGTGCCAGCAGCGGACGGACAGGGAGCAATCAGCCCCAGCATTTT	CASSGRTGSNQPQHF
TRBV6-5	NA	TRBJ1-2	NA	TGTGCCAGCAGTTACTCAAAGGGCCATGGCTACACCTTC	CASSYSKGHGYTF
TRBV2	NA	TRBJ2-5	TRBD1	TGTGCCCCCGGGCGAGGGACAGGGCGTCCAGAGACCCAGTACTTC	CAPGRGTGRPETQYF
TRBV11-2	NA	TRBJ2-7	NA	TGTGCCAGCAGCTTCCGGGGGACAGTGATACACGAGCAGTACTTC	CASSFRGTVIHEQYF
TRBV28	NA	TRBJ2-5	NA	TGTGCCAGCAGCACAAAATTCGGCAGAGCTTCTCGAGAGACCCAGTACTTC	CASSTKFGRASRETQYF
TRBV4-2	NA	TRBJ1-2	NA	TGTGCCAGCAGCCGCACTGTAGGGCCTGCGGATTATGGCTACACCTTC	CASSRTVGPADYGYTF
TRBV30	NA	TRBJ2-7	NA	TGTGCCTGGAAGGGCGGCTACGAGCAGTACTTC	CAWKGGYEQYF
TRBV6-6	once	TRBJ1-2	NA	TGTGCCAGCACCCCTTCGATCGTAAACTATGGCTACACCTTC	CASTPSIVNYGYTF
TRBV28	NA	TRBJ2-2	TRBD1	TGTGCCAGCAGTTTATGGGGGACAGGGAGGGCCGCCGGGGAGCTGTTTTTT	CASSLWGTGRAAGELFF
TRBV7-9	NA	TRBJ2-3	TRBD1	TGTGCCAGCAGCTTGGGGACAGGGCGCACAGATACGCAGTATTTT	CASSLGTGRTDTQYF
TRBV29-1	NA	TRBJ1-1	NA	TGCAGCGTTGGGGCACAAGGCACTGAAGCTTTCTTT	CSVGAQGTEAFF
TRBV5-6	NA	TRBJ1-4	TRBD1	TGTGCCAGCAGCTCTACCGGGACAGGGCGAGAAAAACTGTTTTTT	CASSSTGTGREKLFF
TRBV6-6	NA	TRBJ2-2	TRBD2	TGTGCCAGCAGGGGGACTAGCGGGACCGAGGAGCTGTTTTTT	CASRGTSGTEELFF
TRBV5-5	NA	TRBJ2-3	NA	TGTGCCAGCAGCTTGGAACTACTCGACCACACAGATACGCAGTATTTT	CASSLELLDHTDTQYF
TRBV13	NA	TRBJ1-3	NA	TGTGCCAGCAGCTTAGTACTCTCTGGAAACACCATATATTTT	CASSLVLSGNTIYF
TRBV28	NA	TRBJ2-7	TRBD2	TGTGCCAGCCGGGGGGGCCTTTACGAGCAGTACTTC	CASRGGLYEQYF
TRBV28	NA	TRBJ1-5	NA	TGTGCCAGCAGTTTTCGAGGGGTTACCAATCAGCCCCAGCATTTT	CASSFRGVTNQPQHF
TRBV15	NA	TRBJ2-1	NA	TGTGCCACCAGCAGGACATACGGGGGTTACAATGAGCAGTTCTTC	CATSRTYGGYNEQFF
TRBV23-1	NA	TRBJ1-1	NA	TGCGCCACCGCCTCGAGGGGTGACGGGGGAGCTTTCTTT	CATASRGDGGAFF
TRBV10-3	NA	TRBJ2-7	NA	TGTGCCACAAAGAAGAGCTCCTACGAGCAGTACTTC	CATKKSSYEQYF
TRBV7-2	NA	TRBJ2-2	TRBD2	TGTGCCAGCAGCCTCAATCTAGCGGCGAACACCGGGGAGCTGTTTTTT	CASSLNLAANTGELFF
TRBV6-1	NA	TRBJ2-7	TRBD2	TGTGCCAGCAGTGAAGGGCCTAGCGGGAGCTACGAGCAGTACTTC	CASSEGPSGSYEQYF
TRBV6-5	NA	TRBJ2-7	TRBD1	TGTGCCAGCAGAAGGACAGGGGGATCCTACGAGCAGTACTTC	CASRRTGGSYEQYF